Below are 21 T cell receptor beta chains sequenced from a single sample in a study of cytomegalovirus exposure and HLA in healthy donors. PCR primers comprised 60 Vbeta and 13 Jbeta primers. TCRdb keeps only in-frame clones here, not all; method: immunoSEQ multiplex PCR. This sample has about 120,000 clones, with around 77% found just once. Sequencing was done on a sample of PBMCs. The receptor source for this set is a male donor in good health and CMV-seropositive.

This chain joins TRBV28 and TRBJ2-2, with TRBD2 matching over 8 bases. Germline assignment: CDR1 MDHEN and CDR2 SYDVKM. This CDR3 spans 15 amino acids. Trimming removed 6 bases from V and 7 bases from J; junction bases left unmatched: 10. The CDR3 nucleotides are TGTGCCAGCAGAATATTTACTAGCGGAAGCGGGGAGCTGTTTTTT. This gives the protein CASRIFTSGSGELFF.

A few counts support this clone. The J gene is TRBJ2-3, the V gene TRBV7-9, with TRBD1 matching 8 bases. J lost 4 bases, V lost 3 bases, and 6 bases had no gene match. The V gene's germline CDR1 is SEHNR and CDR2 FQNEAQ (reference sequence). The CDR3 consists of 15 residues. CDR3 protein: CASSLGSGGPDTQYF. The DNA for the CDR3 is TGTGCCAGCAGCTTGGGATCAGGGGGCCCAGATACGCAGTATTTT.

This chain uses TRBV5-8 with TRBJ2-7; the match to TRBD2 covers 10 bases. This CDR3 comprises 15 residues. CDR1 is SGHTS, CDR2 YDEGEE, per germline. Germline trimming cut 4 bases from V and 0 bases from J; bases unmatched to any gene: 4. Here the CDR3 reads CASSLTSGDSYEQYF. The DNA of the CDR3 is TGTGCCAGCAGCCTAACTAGCGGGGACTCCTACGAGCAGTACTTC.

The rearrangement uses TRBV19 and TRBJ1-2, with D hard to call. Trimming shortened V by 10 bases and J by 5 bases, and 14 bases separated the two germline ends. The CDR3 covers 12 residues. CDR1 is LNHDA and CDR2 is SQIVND in the germline V gene (reference sequence). The CDR3 loop reads CANNDREYGYTF. The DNA for the CDR3 is TGTGCCAATAACGATCGGGAATATGGCTACACCTTC.

This sequence joins TRBV28 and TRBJ2-3, with no clear D. The germline V gene has CDR1 MDHEN and CDR2 SYDVKM. CDR3 length equals 15 residues. V lost 4 bases, J lost 2 bases, and 13 bases lay in between. The chain's CDR3 is CASSSEPIYTDTQYF. The CDR3 nucleotides are TGTGCCAGCAGTTCAGAACCCATTTACACAGATACGCAGTATTTT.

In this sample, this clone turned up once. The chain links TRBV5-1 to TRBJ1-1; TRBD1 aligns across 7 bases. J gave up 3 bases and V 5 bases, and 7 bases lay outside the gene matches. CDR3 length: 14 residues. CDR1 and CDR2 from the germline V gene are SGHRS and YFSETQ. CDR3 DNA: TGCGCCAGCAGGTTTAGACAGGGTGACACTGAAGCTTTCTTT. This sequence encodes CASRFRQGDTEAFF.

The count of this clone is one. This chain connects TRBV28 to TRBJ1-1; D unclear. The CDR3 has 13 amino acids. CDR1 and CDR2 (germline): MDHEN, SYDVKM. Trimming took off 6 bases at V and 1 base at J, with 9 bases between the two ends. The DNA of the CDR3 is TGTGCCAGCAGACTCTATTGGAACACTGAAGCTTTCTTT. Translating it yields CASRLYWNTEAFF.

V gene TRBV7-9 combines with J gene TRBJ1-3; D not certain. Per germline, CDR1 SEHNR and CDR2 FQNEAQ (reference sequence). V shed 3 bases and J shed 0 bases, with 6 bases lying between them. CDR3 length: 14 residues. The CDR3 sequence: CASSLMSSGNTIYF. The CDR3 DNA is TGTGCCAGCAGCTTGATGAGCTCTGGAAACACCATATATTTT.

This chain connects TRBV19 to TRBJ2-1; 14 positions agree with TRBD2. Per germline, CDR1 LNHDA and CDR2 SQIVND (reference sequence). Germline trimming cut 3 bases from V and 10 bases from J; bases unmatched to any gene: 5. CDR3 length equals 15 residues. For the CDR3, the DNA is TGTGCCAGTAGTATGGGGACTAGCGGGAGTCGCGAGCAGTTCTTC. This sequence encodes CASSMGTSGSREQFF.

About this clone itself: Additional DNA sequences in this sample encode the identical CDR3. The chain recombines TRBV5-1 with TRBJ2-7; 15 positions match TRBD2. Germline V gene data show CDR1 as SGHRS and CDR2 as YFSETQ. CDR3 length: 15 residues. V lost 5 bases to trimming and J lost 5 bases; unmatched junction nucleotides: 5. The CDR3 sequence: CASSSGLAGGNEQYF. DNA of the CDR3: TGCGCCAGCAGTTCGGGACTAGCGGGAGGAAACGAGCAGTACTTC.

This chain links TRBV15 with TRBJ1-3; D might be TRBD1 (5 bases). Between the trimmed V and J ends, which lost 0 bases and 0 bases, there was a span of 12 bases. The germline V gene encodes CDR1 LNHNV and CDR2 YYDKDF (reference sequence). The CDR3 extends over 17 amino acids. The CDR3 nucleotides read TGTGCCACCAGCAGAGACCAAGACAGATTCTCTGGAAACACCATATATTTT. Translated: CATSRDQDRFSGNTIYF.

This clone came up a few times. The chain joins TRBV7-2 to TRBJ1-6; D is undetermined. This CDR3 is 13 amino acids long. The germline V gene has CDR1 SGHTA and CDR2 FQGNSA. The V and J ends lost 2 bases and 10 bases respectively, with 9 bases between them. The CDR3 loop is CASSLSLRSPLHF. For the CDR3, the DNA is TGTGCCAGCAGCTTATCATTGAGGTCACCCCTCCACTTT.

Note on this clone: One end of the junction fails to match germline, which may point to a read error. This chain uses TRBV6-4 with TRBJ2-1, with a possible D match to TRBD2 (6 bases). Germline CDR1 is MRHNA and CDR2 is SNTAGT. The CDR3 covers 13 residues. CDR3 nucleotides: TGTGCCACCGCCCGGGACTCCAACAATGAGCAGTTCTTC. Amino acid sequence: CATARDSNNEQFF.

There are a few counts of this clone. The chain carries TRBV15 and TRBJ2-7; D gene unclear. The germline V and J ends were trimmed by 2 bases and 5 bases, with 7 bases remaining between them. There are 12 residues in the CDR3. Germline CDR1 reads LNHNV; CDR2 reads YYDKDF (reference sequence). The CDR3 reads CATSRTNHEQYF. In nucleotides, the CDR3 is TGTGCCACCAGCAGAACAAACCACGAGCAGTACTTC.

Concerning this clone: The junction departs from germline at one end; a sequencing error may be responsible. V gene TRBV15 combines with J gene TRBJ1-1; D ambiguous. Germline loops: CDR1 LNHNV, CDR2 YYDKDF (reference sequence). There are 11 residues in the CDR3. The CDR3 region is CATSGDARAFF. The CDR3 bases are TGTGCCACCAGCGGAGATGCTAGAGCTTTCTTT.

This clone has only a few counts. The CDR3 loop is CASSSLQGRTDTQYF. The DNA of the CDR3 is TGCGCCAGCAGTTCCCTACAGGGTAGAACAGATACGCAGTATTTT. The genes are TRBV5-1 and TRBJ2-3, with a tentative D call TRBD1 (6 bases). Trimming stripped 5 bases from V and 3 bases from J, with 16 bases between. Germline V lookup: CDR1 SGHRS, CDR2 YFSETQ. The CDR3 covers 15 residues.

The CDR3 DNA follows: TGCGCCAGCGGATTTATAGACAGGGGGCGAGGCTACACCTTC. This sequence encodes CASGFIDRGRGYTF. The genes are TRBV23-1 and TRBJ1-2, with TRBD1 identical over 10 bases. TRBV23-1 counts as an open reading frame of uncertain function. Trimming removed 8 bases from V and 8 bases from J; junction bases left unmatched: 11. This CDR3 has 14 amino acids.

The chain joins TRBV5-1 to TRBJ1-4, with a tentative D call TRBD1 (5 bases). Germline V gene lookup returns CDR1 SGHRS and CDR2 YFSETQ. V lost 0 bases and J lost 8, with 8 bases in between. The CDR3 has 13 amino acids. Here the CDR3 reads CASSLDRREKLFF. The CDR3 bases are TGCGCCAGCAGCTTGGACAGGCGAGAAAAACTGTTTTTT.

Concerning this clone itself: This CDR3 is also generated by other DNA sequences in the sample. The V and J genes are TRBV19 and TRBJ1-5; D not resolved. CDR3 length: 14 residues. V lost 0 bases and J 0 bases, leaving 3 bases between the germline ends. CDR1 is LNHDA and CDR2 is SQIVND in the germline V gene (reference sequence). The CDR3 loop reads CASSIDRSNQPQHF. The CDR3 region has the DNA TGTGCCAGTAGTATAGACCGTAGCAATCAGCCCCAGCATTTT.

The chain combines TRBV27 with TRBJ2-2, with TRBD1 identical over 9 bases. The J segment lost 6 bases and the V segment lost 6 bases, leaving 8 bases of the junction unmatched. CDR3 size: 15 residues. Per the germline V gene, CDR1 is MNHEY and CDR2 is SMNVEV (reference sequence). CDR3 loop: CASSRGQGGSGELFF. CDR3 bases: TGTGCCAGCAGCCGGGGACAGGGAGGCTCCGGGGAGCTGTTTTTT.

The genes are TRBV14 and TRBJ2-7; 10 bases agree with TRBD1. Losses at the gene ends were 3 bases for V and 3 bases for J; bases not matched to a gene: 5. The CDR3 extends over 15 amino acids. Looked up from germline, CDR1 is SGHDN and CDR2 is FVKESK. The CDR3 DNA reads TGTGCCAGCAGCCAGGTGACAGGGGGCTACTACGAGCAGTACTTC. The encoded protein is CASSQVTGGYYEQYF.